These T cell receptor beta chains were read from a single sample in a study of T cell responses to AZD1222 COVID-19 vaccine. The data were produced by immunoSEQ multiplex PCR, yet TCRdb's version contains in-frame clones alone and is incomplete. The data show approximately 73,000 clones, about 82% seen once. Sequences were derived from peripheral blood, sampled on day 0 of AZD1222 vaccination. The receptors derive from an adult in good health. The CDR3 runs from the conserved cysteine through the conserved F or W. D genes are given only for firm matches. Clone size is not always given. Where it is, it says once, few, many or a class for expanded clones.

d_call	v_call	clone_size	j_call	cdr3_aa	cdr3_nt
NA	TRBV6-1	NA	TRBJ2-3	CASSEGYGQPSTDTQYF	TGTGCCAGCAGTGAAGGGTATGGGCAACCTAGCACAGATACGCAGTATTTT
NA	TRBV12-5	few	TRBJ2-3	CASGAARPADTQYF	TGTGCTAGTGGAGCTGCACGCCCGGCAGATACGCAGTATTTT
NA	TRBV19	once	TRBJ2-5	CASSIATSQETQYF	TGTGCCAGTAGTATAGCTACTAGCCAAGAGACCCAGTACTTC
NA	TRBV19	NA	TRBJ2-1	CASSIVARGNYNEQFF	TGTGCCAGTAGTATAGTCGCTAGAGGTAATTACAATGAGCAGTTCTTC
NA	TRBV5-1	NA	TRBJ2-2	CASSLTGSGELFF	TGCGCCAGCAGCTTGACAGGGTCCGGGGAGCTGTTTTTT
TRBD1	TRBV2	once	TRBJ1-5	CASRGQGRDQPQHF	TGTGCCAGCAGGGGACAGGGGAGGGATCAGCCCCAGCATTTT
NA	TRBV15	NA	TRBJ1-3	CATGQRGNTIYF	TGTGCCACCGGACAAAGAGGAAACACCATATATTTT
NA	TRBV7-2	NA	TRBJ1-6	CASSLGNYNSPLHF	TGTGCCAGCAGCTTGGGCAACTATAATTCACCCCTCCACTTT
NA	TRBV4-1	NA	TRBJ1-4	CASSQDEAAGKLFF	TGCGCCAGCAGCCAAGATGAGGCCGCGGGGAAACTGTTTTTT
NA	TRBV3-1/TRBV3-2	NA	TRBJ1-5	CASSQDPNQKDQPQHF	TGTGCCAGCAGCCAAGACCCGAACCAGAAAGATCAGCCCCAGCATTTT
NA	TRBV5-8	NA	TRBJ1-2	CASSLERDTGYTF	TGTGCCAGCAGCTTGGAGCGGGATACTGGCTACACCTTC
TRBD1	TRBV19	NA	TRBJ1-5	CASTWTGNSNQPQHF	TGTGCCAGTACATGGACAGGGAATAGCAATCAGCCCCAGCATTTT
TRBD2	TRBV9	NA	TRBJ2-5	CASSGSGGNQETQYF	TGTGCCAGCAGCGGGAGCGGGGGGAACCAAGAGACCCAGTACTTC
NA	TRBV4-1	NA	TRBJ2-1	CASSQDAGRGLVNEQFF	TGCGCCAGCAGCCAAGATGCCGGCAGGGGCCTGGTCAATGAGCAGTTCTTC
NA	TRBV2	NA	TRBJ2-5	CASSARRQETQYF	TGTGCCAGCAGTGCCAGGAGACAAGAGACCCAGTACTTC
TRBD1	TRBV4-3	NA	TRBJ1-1	CASSQDSRGLTEAFF	TGCGCCAGCAGCCAAGATTCGAGGGGGCTGACGGAAGCTTTCTTT
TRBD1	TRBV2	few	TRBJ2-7	CASSVDRDSYEQYF	TGTGCCAGCAGTGTCGACAGGGACTCCTACGAGCAGTACTTC
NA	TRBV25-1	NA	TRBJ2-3	CASSARDTQYF	TGTGCCAGCAGTGCGCGAGATACGCAGTATTTT
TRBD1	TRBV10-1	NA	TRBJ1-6	CAIITRDRDNSPLHF	TGCGCCATCATAACCCGGGACAGAGATAATTCACCCCTCCACTTT
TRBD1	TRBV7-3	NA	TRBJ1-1	CASSPTGTEAFF	TGTGCCAGCAGCCCGACAGGGACTGAAGCTTTCTTT
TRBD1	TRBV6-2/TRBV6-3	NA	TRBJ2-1	CASSSGTGLGEQFF	TGTGCCAGCAGTTCCGGGACAGGGTTGGGTGAGCAGTTCTTC
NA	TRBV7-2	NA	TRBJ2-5	CASSRNGQIGGETQYF	TGTGCCAGCAGCCGCAACGGACAGATCGGAGGTGAGACCCAGTACTTC
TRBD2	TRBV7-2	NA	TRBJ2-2	CASSLRLAGDNGELFF	TGTGCCAGCAGCCTCCGACTAGCGGGGGATAACGGGGAGCTGTTTTTT
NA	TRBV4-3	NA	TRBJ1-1	CASSLQQNTEAFF	TGCGCCAGCAGTTTACAGCAGAACACTGAAGCTTTCTTT
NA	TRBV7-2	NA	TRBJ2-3	CASSLGGQTQYF	TGTGCCAGCAGCTTAGGTGGTCAAACGCAGTATTTT
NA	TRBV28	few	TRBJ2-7	CASTPPGGAKEQYF	TGTGCCAGCACTCCCCCCGGGGGTGCGAAAGAGCAGTACTTC
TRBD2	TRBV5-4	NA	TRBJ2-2	CASSLAAGGTGELFF	TGTGCCAGCAGCTTGGCAGCGGGAGGGACCGGGGAGCTGTTTTTT
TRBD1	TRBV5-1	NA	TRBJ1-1	CASSAATQGASTEAFF	TGCGCCAGCAGCGCGGCGACACAGGGGGCGAGCACTGAAGCTTTCTTT
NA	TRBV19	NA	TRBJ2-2	CASSRQGWAGELFF	TGTGCCAGTAGTCGGCAGGGGTGGGCCGGGGAGCTGTTTTTT
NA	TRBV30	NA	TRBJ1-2	CAWSPDSHTNYGYTF	TGTGCCTGGAGTCCGGACAGCCACACTAACTATGGCTACACCTTC
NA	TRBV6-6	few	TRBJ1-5	CASSSTSQPQHF	TGTGCCAGCAGTAGCACAAGTCAGCCCCAGCATTTT
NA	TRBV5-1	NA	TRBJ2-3	CASSLVSGSSTDTQYF	TGCGCCAGCAGCTTGGTTAGCGGATCTAGCACAGATACGCAGTATTTT
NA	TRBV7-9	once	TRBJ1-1	CASSLAVDASGAFF	TGTGCCAGCAGCTTAGCGGTCGATGCCAGTGGTGCTTTCTTT
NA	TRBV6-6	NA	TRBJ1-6	CASSRTGFGSYNSPLHF	TGTGCCAGCAGTCGCACAGGGTTCGGCTCCTATAATTCACCCCTCCACTTT
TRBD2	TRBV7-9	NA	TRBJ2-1	CASSLASVGSSGNEQFF	TGTGCCAGCAGCTTAGCGTCGGTGGGCAGTAGCGGGAATGAGCAGTTCTTC
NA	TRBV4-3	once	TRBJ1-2	CASSQGGGGLRTSGYTF	TGCGCCAGCAGCCAAGGAGGAGGCGGGCTCCGAACCTCTGGCTACACCTTC
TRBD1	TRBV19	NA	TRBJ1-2	CASSIRGQGALDYGYTF	TGTGCCAGTAGTATAAGGGGACAGGGGGCCCTGGACTATGGCTACACCTTC
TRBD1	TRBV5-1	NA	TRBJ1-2	CASRAGQGNNYGYTF	TGCGCCAGCAGGGCGGGACAGGGGAACAACTATGGCTACACCTTC
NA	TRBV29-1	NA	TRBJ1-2	CSVDGSWGTRDYGYTF	TGCAGCGTTGACGGGAGCTGGGGGACGAGGGACTATGGCTACACCTTC
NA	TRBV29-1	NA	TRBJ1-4	CSVAGGEGEKLFF	TGCAGCGTGGCCGGGGGAGAGGGTGAAAAACTGTTTTTT
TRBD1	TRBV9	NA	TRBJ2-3	CASSPRGQHTDTQYF	TGTGCCAGCAGCCCTAGGGGACAGCACACAGATACGCAGTATTTT
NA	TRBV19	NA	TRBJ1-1	CASTEHGRNTEAFF	TGTGCCAGTACTGAGCACGGAAGGAACACTGAAGCTTTCTTT